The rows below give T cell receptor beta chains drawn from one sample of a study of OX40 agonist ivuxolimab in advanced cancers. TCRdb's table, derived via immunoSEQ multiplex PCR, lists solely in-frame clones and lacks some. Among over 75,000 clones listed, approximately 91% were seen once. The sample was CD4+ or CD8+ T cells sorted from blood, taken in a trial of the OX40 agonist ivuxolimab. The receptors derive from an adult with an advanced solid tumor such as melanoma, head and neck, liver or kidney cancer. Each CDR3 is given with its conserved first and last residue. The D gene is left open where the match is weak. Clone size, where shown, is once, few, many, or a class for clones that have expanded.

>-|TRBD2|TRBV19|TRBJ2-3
TGTGCCAGTAGTCCAGGGACTAGCGGGAGCACAGATACGCAGTATTTT
CASSPGTSGSTDTQYF
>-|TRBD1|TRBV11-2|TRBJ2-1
TGTGCCAGCAGCATCCATATAACAGGGGGTAACTCTTTGTACAATGAGCAGTTCTTC
CASSIHITGGNSLYNEQFF
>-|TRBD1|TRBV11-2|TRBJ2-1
TGTGCCAGCAGTTCCACAGGGGGCTCCTACAATGAGCAGTTCTTC
CASSSTGGSYNEQFF
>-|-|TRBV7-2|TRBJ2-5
TGTGCCAGCAGCTTAGCTCTAGCAGAGACCCAGTACTTC
CASSLALAETQYF
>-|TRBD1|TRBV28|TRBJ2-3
TGTGCCAGCAGAGACAGGGCAATAAACACAGATACGCAGTATTTT
CASRDRAINTDTQYF
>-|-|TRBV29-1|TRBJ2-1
TGCAGCGTTGGCTTGAATGAGCAGTTCTTC
CSVGLNEQFF
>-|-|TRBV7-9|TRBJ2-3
TGTGCCAGCAGCTTCACGCGGGGAGATACGCAGTATTTT
CASSFTRGDTQYF
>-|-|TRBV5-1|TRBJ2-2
TGCGCCAGCAGAGAAGCGAAATCGAACACCGGGGAGCTGTTTTTT
CASREAKSNTGELFF
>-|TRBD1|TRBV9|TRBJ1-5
TGTGCCAGCAGCGCTACAGGGGGCAATCAGCCCCAGCATTTT
CASSATGGNQPQHF
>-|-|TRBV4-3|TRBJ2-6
TGCGCCAGCAGCCAAGCCGTTACAGGGTCTGGGGCCAACGTCCTGACTTTC
CASSQAVTGSGANVLTF
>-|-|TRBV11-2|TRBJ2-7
TGTGCCAGCAGCTCAACTCCCCCCTACGAGCAGTACTTC
CASSSTPPYEQYF
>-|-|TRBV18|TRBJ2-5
TGTGCCAGCTCCCGGGCAGGTCGGCAAGAGACCCAGTACTTC
CASSRAGRQETQYF
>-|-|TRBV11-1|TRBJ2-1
TGTGCCAGCAGCTCCCCAGGGCGCCCGTACAATGAGCAGTTCTTC
CASSSPGRPYNEQFF
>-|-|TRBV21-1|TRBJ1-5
TGTGCCAGCAGCAAAGAAGCGGGGGCGGAGGGCAATCAGCCCCAGCATTTT
CASSKEAGAEGNQPQHF
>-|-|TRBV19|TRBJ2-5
TGTGCCAGTAGCGGACAGCAAGAGACCCAGTACTTC
CASSGQQETQYF
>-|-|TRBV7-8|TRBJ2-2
TGTGCCAGCAGACGTCCCGCATCCGCGCAGAACACCGGGGAGCTGTTTTTT
CASRRPASAQNTGELFF
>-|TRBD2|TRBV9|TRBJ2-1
TGTGCCAGCAGCGTAACTCCCGGGAGGGGAGACAATGAGCAGTTCTTC
CASSVTPGRGDNEQFF
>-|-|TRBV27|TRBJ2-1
TGTGCCAGCAGTTCAGTCAAGGGGCTAGGGCCCTACAATGAGCAGTTCTTC
CASSSVKGLGPYNEQFF
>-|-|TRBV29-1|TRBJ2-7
TGCAGCGTTCGGTTCGCCGACGAGCAGTACTTC
CSVRFADEQYF
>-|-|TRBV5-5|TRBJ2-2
TGTGCCAGCAGCCCCCGGCTGGAACCGAACACCGGGGAGCTGTTTTTT
CASSPRLEPNTGELFF
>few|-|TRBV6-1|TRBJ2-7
TGTGCCAGCAGTGAAGTGGGGGGGGCGCCCGGCGAGCAGTACTTC
CASSEVGGAPGEQYF
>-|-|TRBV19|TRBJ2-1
TGTGCCAGTAGTATCCTGACTAGTATCCACAATGAGCAGTTCTTC
CASSILTSIHNEQFF
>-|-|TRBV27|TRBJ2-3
TGTGCCAGCAGTTCCCCAGGACAGGGGGCTTTGACTAGCGGGAAAGATACGCAGTATTTT
CASSSPGQGALTSGKDTQYF
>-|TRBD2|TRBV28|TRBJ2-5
TGTGCCAGCAGTCAGGGTTCCCTAGCGGGTCCACAAGAGACCCAGTACTTC
CASSQGSLAGPQETQYF
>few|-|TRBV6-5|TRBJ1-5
TGTGCCAGCAGCCCACACAGGGACGGGCAGCCCCAGCATTTT
CASSPHRDGQPQHF
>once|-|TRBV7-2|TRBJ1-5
TGTGCCAGCAGCCCTGGGGGGGGAGTCTCTCAGCCCCAGCATTTT
CASSPGGGVSQPQHF
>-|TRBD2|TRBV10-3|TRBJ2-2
TGTGCCATCCGGGAGGGCGGCACCGGGGAGCTGTTTTTT
CAIREGGTGELFF
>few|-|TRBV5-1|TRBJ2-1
TGCGCCAGCAGCTTGGCCCCTACGGGCATCTCCTACAATGAGCAGTTCTTC
CASSLAPTGISYNEQFF
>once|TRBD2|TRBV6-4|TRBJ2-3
TGTGCCAGCGAGCACAAGGTCCCTAGCGGGAGTACAGATACGCAGTATTTT
CASEHKVPSGSTDTQYF
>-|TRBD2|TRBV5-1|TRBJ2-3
TGCGCCAGCAGCTTCGTCCTAGCGGGAAGCACAGATACGCAGTATTTT
CASSFVLAGSTDTQYF
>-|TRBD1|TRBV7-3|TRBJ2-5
TGTGCCAGCAGCTTACGGACAGGACCACAAGAGACCCAGTACTTC
CASSLRTGPQETQYF
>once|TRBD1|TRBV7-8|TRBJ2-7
TGTGCCAGCAGCTTAGCCGGGACAGCCACCTACGAGCAGTACTTC
CASSLAGTATYEQYF
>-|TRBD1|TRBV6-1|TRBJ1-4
TGTGCCAGCAGAGCCTGGACAGGGGATGAAAAACTGTTTTTT
CASRAWTGDEKLFF
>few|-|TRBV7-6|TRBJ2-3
TGTGCCAGCAGCTTAGAAGGGGGAATAACGTTCACAGATACGCAGTATTTT
CASSLEGGITFTDTQYF
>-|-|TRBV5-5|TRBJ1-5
TGTGCCAGCAGCTTGGTGGGGCAGCAGCCCCAGCATTTT
CASSLVGQQPQHF
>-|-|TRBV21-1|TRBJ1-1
TGTGCCAGCAGCAAAGCGGGGGGCGCCTATGAAGCTTTCTTT
CASSKAGGAYEAFF
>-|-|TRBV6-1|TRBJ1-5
TGTGCCAGCAGTGAAGCTAGGGGAAATCAGCCCCAGCATTTT
CASSEARGNQPQHF
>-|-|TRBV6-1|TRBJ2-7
TGTGCCAGCAGTGGGGGAAGAGGGGGGTATTCGTACGAGCAGTACTTC
CASSGGRGGYSYEQYF
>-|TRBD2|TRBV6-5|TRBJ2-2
TGTGCCAGCACACCTTTAGCGGGAGTGAACGGGGAGCTGTTTTTT
CASTPLAGVNGELFF
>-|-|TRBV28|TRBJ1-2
TGTGCCAGCAGTTTTCAGGCAGTCTATGGCTACACCTTC
CASSFQAVYGYTF
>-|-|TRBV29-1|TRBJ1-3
TGCAGCGTTGTGAGCTCTGGAAACACCATATATTTT
CSVVSSGNTIYF
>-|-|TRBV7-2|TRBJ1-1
TGTGCCAGCAGCGAAAGGGAGGACACTGAAGCTTTCTTT
CASSEREDTEAFF
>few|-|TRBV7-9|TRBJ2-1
TGTGCCAGCAGACCCGACAGATACAATGAGCAGTTCTTC
CASRPDRYNEQFF
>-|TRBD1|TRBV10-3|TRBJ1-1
TGTGCCATCAGTGAGCCCGGACAGGGTGAGGTACAAGCTTTCTTT
CAISEPGQGEVQAFF
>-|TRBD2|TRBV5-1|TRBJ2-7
TGCGCCAGCAGCCAAGGGACTAGCGGGAAGGGCGAGCAGTACTTC
CASSQGTSGKGEQYF
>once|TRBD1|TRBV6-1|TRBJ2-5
TGTGCCAGCAGTGAATTTGAGGGGGCGAGAGAGACCCAGTACTTC
CASSEFEGARETQYF
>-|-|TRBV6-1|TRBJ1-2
TGTGCCAGCAGAGATACAGGGTCTATAGGCTACACCTTC
CASRDTGSIGYTF
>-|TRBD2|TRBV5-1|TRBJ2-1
TGCGCCAGCAGCCCGGGGGGGTTGAGGACCTACAATGAGCAGTTCTTC
CASSPGGLRTYNEQFF
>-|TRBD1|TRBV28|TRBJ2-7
TGTGCCAGCAACTTGGGACAGAACTACGAGCAGTACTTC
CASNLGQNYEQYF
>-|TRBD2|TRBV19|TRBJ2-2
TGTGCCAGTAGTCGGGAGGGACTAGCGGTAACGAACACCGGGGAGCTGTTTTTT
CASSREGLAVTNTGELFF
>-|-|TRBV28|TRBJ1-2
TGTGCCAGCACCCCCCTGTTGGGAACCTATGGCTACACCTTC
CASTPLLGTYGYTF
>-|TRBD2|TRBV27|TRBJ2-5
TGTGCCAGCAGTTTAGGAGGACTAGCGGGAGAGACCCAGTACTTC
CASSLGGLAGETQYF
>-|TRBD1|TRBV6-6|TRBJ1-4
TGTGCCAGCACCTGGGGCCCAGGGGGCGGTGAAAAACTGTTTTTT
CASTWGPGGGEKLFF
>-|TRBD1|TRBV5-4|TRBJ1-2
TGTGCCAGCAGCTCGGGACAGCTCTCTAACTATGGCTACACCTTC
CASSSGQLSNYGYTF
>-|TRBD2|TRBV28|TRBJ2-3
TGTGCCAGCTTGAAACTAGCGGCTACCGTCGGCGATACGCAGTATTTT
CASLKLAATVGDTQYF